This T cell receptor (beta chain) was sequenced in a study of PD-1 blockade in classical Hodgkin lymphoma. Study-level information: Nivolumab 3 mg/kg was given intravenously every 2 weeks.

The assay was immunoSEQ multiplex PCR, and TCRdb's table has in-frame clones only and misses some. This table holds 20,000 to 30,000 clones, roughly 90% found once. Findings and limits, study-wide: Lower baseline TCR diversity marked trial partial responders and progressors. With respect to the repertoire differences, their causes, possibly disease activity or prior therapy, remain undefined. Newly diagnosed patients were reported to exhibit reduced baseline TCR diversity relative to healthy donors.

A note on this clone: Its specificity is not known. Sequence at one end of the junction differs from germline and may be a read error.

CDR3 length equals 14 residues. The germline CDR1 and CDR2 sequences are MNHNS and SASEGT. The time point was: cycle 4 day 1 (C4D1), after 5 to 7 weeks of nivolumab. Each patient relapsed following autologous stem cell transplantation, and prior brentuximab vedotin exposure differed. This material consisted of peripheral blood mononuclear cells (PBMCs), taken before the fourth cycle of nivolumab. The chain carries TRBV6-1 and TRBJ2-7; a possible D gene is TRBD2 (6 bases). This clonotype was obtained from a human donor with classical Hodgkin lymphoma. The CDR3 DNA follows: TGTGCCAGCAGGAAGGAACGGGACTCCAACGAGCAGTACTTC. Amino acid sequence: CASRKERDSNEQYF.